The clone carrying this TCR beta chain has just one count. Original methodology: By means of reference gene primer amplification, nucleated cell counts were estimated. Sequencing used immunoSEQ multiplex PCR; TCRdb keeps in-frame clones, though not all of them. The V and J calls and clone size were taken over from that table, and D and trimming were inferred from the DNA. This sample carries some 100,000 clones, about 90% of them seen once, and the ten largest clones take around 5.4%. This record comes from a study of blood T cell repertoires in COVID-19. Study background: COVID-19 samples, acute and convalescent, were from the United States, Italy and Spain.

Per the germline V gene, CDR1 is MNHNS and CDR2 is SASEGT. V was clipped by 1 base and J by 2 bases, with 9 bases between them. The CDR3 consists of 14 residues. Sequences were obtained from peripheral blood. The V gene is TRBV6-1, the J gene TRBJ2-7; D is possibly TRBD2 (5 bases). This clonotype was obtained from a human donor in a cohort sampled during active COVID-19. The CDR3 DNA sequence: TGTGCCAGCAGTGAAGTATGGAGGACCTACGAGCAGTACTTC. Protein product: CASSEVWRTYEQYF.